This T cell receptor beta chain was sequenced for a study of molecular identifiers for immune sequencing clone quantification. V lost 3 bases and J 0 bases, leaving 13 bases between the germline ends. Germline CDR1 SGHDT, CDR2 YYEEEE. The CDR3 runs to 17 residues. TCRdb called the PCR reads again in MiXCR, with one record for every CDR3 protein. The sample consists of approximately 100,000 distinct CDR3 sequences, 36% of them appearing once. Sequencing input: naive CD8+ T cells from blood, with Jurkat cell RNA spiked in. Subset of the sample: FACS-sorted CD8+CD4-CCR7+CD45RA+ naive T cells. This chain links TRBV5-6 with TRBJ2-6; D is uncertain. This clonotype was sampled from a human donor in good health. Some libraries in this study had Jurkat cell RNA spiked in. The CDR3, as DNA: TGTGCCAGCAGCTGGGAACCTGACCTCTCTGGGGCCAACGTCCTGACTTTC. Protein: CASSWEPDLSGANVLTF.